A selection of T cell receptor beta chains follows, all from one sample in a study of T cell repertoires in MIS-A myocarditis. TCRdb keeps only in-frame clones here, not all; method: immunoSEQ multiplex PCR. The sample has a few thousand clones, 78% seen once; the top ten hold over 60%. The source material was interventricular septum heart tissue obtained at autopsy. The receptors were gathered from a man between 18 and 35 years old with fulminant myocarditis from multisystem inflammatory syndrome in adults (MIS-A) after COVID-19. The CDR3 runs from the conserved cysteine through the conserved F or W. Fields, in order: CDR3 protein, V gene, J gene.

CASRAQERSPLHF	TRBV27	TRBJ1-6
CASTQGQGGTQYF	TRBV2	TRBJ2-5
CASSSLNQAQHF	TRBV7-9	TRBJ1-5
CASSPLLGYEQYF	TRBV6-5	TRBJ2-7
CASSESIGPAGGFGEQYF	TRBV10-1	TRBJ2-7
CASSRRTQNTGELFF	TRBV9	TRBJ2-2
CASRVTAGPQYF	TRBV11-1	TRBJ2-7
CAIRDYNEQFF	TRBV28	TRBJ2-1
CASSQERNTEAFF	TRBV4-1	TRBJ1-1
CASSQVQGIRSPLHF	TRBV14	TRBJ1-6
CATSDFDRNTDTQYF	TRBV24-1	TRBJ2-3
CASSEGQNTGELFF	TRBV5-1	TRBJ2-2
CASGREGSNQPQHF	TRBV10-3	TRBJ1-5
CASRYRDGGELFF	TRBV18	TRBJ2-2
CASSIVRGAGLLATDTQYF	TRBV19	TRBJ2-3
CASSIAGGGDTQYF	TRBV7-3	TRBJ2-3
CASSFQGIGYTF	TRBV7-2	TRBJ1-2
CARVTGRMNTGELFF	TRBV7-4	TRBJ2-2
CASSLAPPGETQYF	TRBV27	TRBJ2-5
CASSLAPGPNSYNSPLHF	TRBV4-1	TRBJ1-6
CASSQDSTGRYEQYF	TRBV3-1/TRBV3-2	TRBJ2-7
CASRKTGANTEAFF	TRBV28	TRBJ1-1
CASSSPTGVAFF	TRBV28	TRBJ1-1
CASSLILVGPTEAFF	TRBV28	TRBJ1-1
CATSDPQAPLAGATDTQYF	TRBV24-1	TRBJ2-3
CASSLDGGKGETQYF	TRBV5-5	TRBJ2-5
CASSPIGQNEAFF	TRBV6-5	TRBJ1-1
CASSWASGRGDTQYF	TRBV28	TRBJ2-3
CSVGLNTEAFF	TRBV29-1	TRBJ1-1
CASNRRAVPSYNEQFF	TRBV5-1	TRBJ2-1
CASSWDGTGARMNTEAFF	TRBV6-2/TRBV6-3	TRBJ1-1
CASSSTQSGSLTYGYTF	TRBV7-9	TRBJ1-2
CASSERGFSYNEQFF	TRBV2	TRBJ2-1
CASSVDDNRVRTGELFF	TRBV14	TRBJ2-2
CASTQEGFNYGYTF	TRBV28	TRBJ1-2
CASSEWAGGRTDTQYF	TRBV2	TRBJ2-3
CASSLRTGSPGELFF	TRBV27	TRBJ2-2
CASSLWAGQLFF	TRBV5-6	TRBJ1-4
CASSLDINEQYF	TRBV7-9	TRBJ2-7
CASSASGGAYEQYF	TRBV9	TRBJ2-7
CASSEEPLVMGPQHF	TRBV2	TRBJ1-5
CASTFDSAYEQYF	TRBV7-9	TRBJ2-7
CASSFRGRGTAFF	TRBV28	TRBJ1-1
CASSSPLASGGSSYEQYF	TRBV27	TRBJ2-7
CASSPHMNTEAFF	TRBV4-2	TRBJ1-1